What follows describes a single T cell receptor (beta chain). The sample has other DNA sequences that encode this CDR3 too. This specimen comes from a study of blood T cell repertoires in COVID-19. Study at large: COVID-19 samples, acute and convalescent, were from the United States, Italy and Spain. PBMCs, B-cell-depleted T cells, or T cells provided the cDNA or gDNA that made up the material.

Source study methods: For nucleated cells, counts were estimated from reference gene primer amplification. Some clones are missing from TCRdb's copy, which holds only in-frame ones; the method was immunoSEQ multiplex PCR. Clone size and the V and J calls come from that table; the DNA yielded D and trimming. The table shows roughly 250,000 clones, with over 80% occurring only once. The length of the CDR3 is 11 residues. Trimming took 5 bases from V and 5 from J, leaving 6 bases between them. The germline gives CDR1 DFQATT, CDR2 SNEGSKA (reference sequence). The sequence derives from a woman in her thirties or forties with acute or convalescent COVID-19. The sequenced sample consisted of peripheral blood. The chain employs TRBV20-1 and TRBJ2-2; TRBD2 is a possible D gene (6 bases). CDR3 region: CSAGGTGELFF. The CDR3 coding sequence is TGCAGTGCTGGGGGGACCGGGGAGCTGTTTTTT.